These T cell receptor beta chains were read from a single sample in a study of cytomegalovirus exposure and HLA in healthy donors. TCRdb keeps only in-frame clones here, not all; method: immunoSEQ multiplex PCR. The sample consists of some 150,000 clones, less than 90% of them appearing once. Sequences were obtained from PBMCs. These receptor sequences come from a boy aged 2-15 years in good health and CMV-seronegative. CDR3s include the opening cysteine and the closing phenylalanine or tryptophan. A D gene is named only where the DNA matches it firmly. The listing skips clone size in some rows; elsewhere it reads once, few, many or a size class.

TRBJ2-7,-,12,TRBV29-1,-,CSVEDQGPEQYF,TGCAGCGTTGAAGATCAGGGGCCCGAGCAGTACTTC
TRBJ1-1,-,13,TRBV6-1,-,CASSTGTVTGAFF,TGTGCCAGCAGTACCGGGACTGTTACCGGAGCTTTCTTT
TRBJ2-7,-,14,TRBV5-4,-,CASSSNRLVDEQYF,TGTGCCAGCAGCTCCAACCGATTGGTAGACGAGCAGTACTTC
TRBJ2-3,once,15,TRBV5-4,TRBD1,CASSLVDRGTDTQYF,TGTGCCAGCAGCTTGGTGGACAGGGGCACAGATACGCAGTATTTT
TRBJ2-7,-,15,TRBV7-9,TRBD2,CASSIMSGGEGEQYF,TGTGCCAGCAGCATCATGTCGGGGGGAGAGGGCGAGCAGTACTTC
TRBJ2-1,-,15,TRBV5-4,-,CASSLAPGAMVEQFF,TGTGCCAGCAGCTTAGCGCCGGGAGCGATGGTTGAGCAGTTCTTC
TRBJ1-1,-,13,TRBV29-1,-,CSVERGGNTEAFF,TGCAGCGTTGAACGGGGAGGGAACACTGAAGCTTTCTTT
TRBJ1-2,-,13,TRBV28,-,CASSLLPNYGYTF,TGTGCCAGCAGTTTACTCCCGAACTATGGCTACACCTTC
TRBJ2-2,-,16,TRBV12-2,-,CASRLVGTAGAGELFF,TGTGCAAGTCGCTTAGTTGGGACAGCGGGGGCCGGGGAGCTGTTTTTT
TRBJ2-7,-,15,TRBV7-6,TRBD2,CASSLFLAESYEQYF,TGTGCCAGCAGCTTATTCCTAGCGGAGAGCTACGAGCAGTACTTC
TRBJ2-7,-,15,TRBV19,TRBD1,CASNPGQGMSDEQYF,TGTGCCAGTAACCCGGGACAGGGTATGAGCGACGAGCAGTACTTC
TRBJ2-1,-,16,TRBV7-8,-,CASSPRLAPEYNEQFF,TGTGCCAGCAGCCCCCGCCTAGCCCCGGAATACAATGAGCAGTTCTTC
TRBJ1-2,-,13,TRBV28,-,CASSLWDRGGYTF,TGTGCCAGCAGTTTATGGGACCGAGGGGGCTACACCTTC
TRBJ2-2,-,16,TRBV6-1,-,CASSGHLRAYTGELFF,TGTGCCAGCAGTGGACATTTGCGGGCATACACCGGGGAGCTGTTTTTT
TRBJ1-2,-,14,TRBV5-1,TRBD1,CASRRRQGLSGYTF,TGCGCCAGCAGGAGAAGACAGGGCTTAAGTGGCTACACCTTC
TRBJ1-1,-,14,TRBV15,-,CATSRDSSGTEAFF,TGTGCCACCAGCAGAGATAGTTCGGGCACTGAAGCTTTCTTT
TRBJ2-4,once,19,TRBV28,TRBD1,CASSQPGQGIPRAKNIQYF,TGTGCCAGCAGCCAACCGGGACAGGGAATTCCTCGAGCCAAAAACATTCAGTACTTC
TRBJ1-3,-,13,TRBV7-7,-,CASSPRSGNTIYF,TGTGCCAGCAGCCCCCGCTCTGGAAACACCATATATTTT
TRBJ1-6,once,16,TRBV4-2,TRBD1,CASSLRQGSVDSPLHF,TGTGCCAGCAGCCTTAGACAGGGTTCCGTCGATTCACCCCTCCACTTT
TRBJ2-3,-,16,TRBV5-1,TRBD2,CASSPTREGSTDTQYF,TGCGCCAGCAGCCCTACCCGGGAGGGGTCCACAGATACGCAGTATTTT
TRBJ1-1,-,12,TRBV6-1,-,CASVWGGTEAFF,TGTGCCAGCGTATGGGGGGGAACTGAAGCTTTCTTT
TRBJ1-1,few,14,TRBV28,TRBD1,CASRPTGTYDGAFF,TGTGCCAGCAGACCGACAGGGACCTATGATGGAGCTTTCTTT
TRBJ1-6,-,13,TRBV5-1,-,CASSEGGNSPLHF,TGCGCCAGCAGCGAGGGCGGGAATTCACCCCTCCACTTT
TRBJ2-7,few,16,TRBV27,TRBD1,CASSRIYRGPMYEQYF,TGTGCCAGCAGCCGAATCTACAGGGGACCTATGTACGAGCAGTACTTC
TRBJ1-4,-,16,TRBV2,-,CASTGRRDSANEKLFF,TGTGCCAGCACGGGCCGACGGGATTCGGCTAATGAAAAACTGTTTTTT
TRBJ2-3,few,15,TRBV5-1,-,CASSLGWGRPDTQYF,TGCGCCAGCAGCTTGGGGTGGGGGCGGCCAGATACGCAGTATTTT